What follows are 31 T cell receptor beta chains derived from one specimen sequenced in a study of OX40 agonist ivuxolimab in advanced cancers. The assay was immunoSEQ multiplex PCR, and TCRdb's table has in-frame clones only and misses some. The table has about 75,000 clones, roughly 85% seen once. The source material was CD4+ or CD8+ T cells sorted from blood, sampled in a trial of the OX40 agonist ivuxolimab. Receptors originate from an adult with an advanced solid tumor such as melanoma, head and neck, liver or kidney cancer.

On this clone itself: This CDR3 is also generated by other DNA sequences in the sample. The chain carries TRBV27 and TRBJ2-1, with D tentatively TRBD2 (6 bases). The CDR3 is 15 residues long. The V and J ends lost 3 bases and 0 bases respectively, with 9 bases between them. The germline V gene has CDR1 MNHEY and CDR2 SMNVEV (reference sequence). The CDR3 nucleotides are TGTGCCAGCAGTTTCAGCGGGCACTCCTACAATGAGCAGTTCTTC. This gives the protein CASSFSGHSYNEQFF.

The table lists this clone with a few counts. The genes are TRBV28 and TRBJ1-2, with no clear D. The V and J ends lost 2 bases and 7 bases respectively, with 8 bases between them. This CDR3 comprises 12 residues. Looked up from germline, CDR1 is MDHEN and CDR2 is SYDVKM. The CDR3 loop reads CASSLRQLGYTF. The CDR3 DNA follows: TGTGCCAGCAGTTTACGGCAGCTTGGCTACACCTTC.

In DNA, the CDR3 is TGTGCCAGCAGTTACCGGCAGGGGGCGACGGGGGAGCTGTTTTTT. Translated, it gives CASSYRQGATGELFF. The chain employs TRBV6-5 and TRBJ2-2; TRBD1 aligns across 8 bases. CDR1 and CDR2 from the germline V gene are MNHEY and SVGAGI. The CDR3 runs to 15 residues. Unmatched junction bases numbered 7, after V lost 2 bases and J lost 8 bases.

This chain connects TRBV9 to TRBJ1-4; 7 bases fit TRBD1. In germline, CDR1 is SGDLS, CDR2 YYNGEE. The ends lost 2 bases at V and 0 bases at J; junction bases unmatched: 1. This CDR3 has 15 residues. The CDR3 sequence is CASSVGTATNEKLFF. Here the CDR3 DNA reads TGTGCCAGCAGCGTGGGGACAGCAACTAATGAAAAACTGTTTTTT.

The rearrangement joins TRBV28 to TRBJ1-2, with 9 nucleotides matching TRBD1. This CDR3 region has 18 residues. Trimming removed 2 bases from V and 8 bases from J; junction bases left unmatched: 18. Germline V gene data show CDR1 as MDHEN and CDR2 as SYDVKM. The CDR3 DNA sequence: TGTGCCAGCAGTTTAGTAACGCGTCAGTCGGACAGGGGTGACGGCTACACCTTC. Translation gives CASSLVTRQSDRGDGYTF.

V gene TRBV6-5 combines with J gene TRBJ2-1, with a possible D match to TRBD2 (6 bases). V was cut by 2 bases and J by 4 bases, with 12 bases left in between. This CDR3 is built from 15 residues. Germline CDR1 reads MNHEY; CDR2 reads SVGAGI. CDR3 region: CASSYGRTGYNEQFF. The CDR3 DNA follows: TGTGCCAGCAGTTACGGGAGGACGGGGTACAATGAGCAGTTCTTC.

This clone was seen just once. The CDR3 loop reads CASSYLGQQETQYF. CDR3 DNA: TGTGCCAGCAGTTACCTCGGACAGCAAGAGACCCAGTACTTC. The chain combines TRBV7-2 with TRBJ2-5; TRBD1 might be the D (6 bases). V was clipped by 6 bases and J by 2 bases, with 13 bases between them. The length of the CDR3 is 14 residues. The germline gives CDR1 SGHTA, CDR2 FQGNSA.

The chain couples TRBV7-6 to TRBJ1-6; 10 positions agree with TRBD1. Germline V gene lookup returns CDR1 SGHVS and CDR2 FNYEAQ. The CDR3 consists of 17 residues. V dropped 5 bases and J dropped 10; count of bases not matched to a gene: 14. CDR3 sequence (DNA): TGTGCCAGCAGCCTCCGAGGACAGGGGGTCGTTCGGTCACCCCTCCACTTT. This sequence encodes CASSLRGQGVVRSPLHF.

The rearrangement joins TRBV19 to TRBJ2-2; D unresolved. The V end lost 5 bases, the J end lost 6 bases, and 7 bases lay between the germline ends. Germline V gene sequence: CDR1 LNHDA, CDR2 SQIVND (reference sequence). This CDR3 has 12 residues. This chain's CDR3 is CASSPLPGELFF. CDR3 sequence (DNA): TGTGCCAGTAGTCCACTCCCCGGGGAGCTGTTTTTT. The full variable domain, with the rest looked up from reference TRBV19 and TRBJ2-2, is DGGITQSPKYLFRKEGQNVTLSCEQNLNHDAMYWYRQDPGQGLRLIYYSQIVNDFQKGDIAEGYSVSREKKESFPLTVTSAQKNPTAFYLCASSPLPGELFFGEGSRLTVL.

The V and J genes are TRBV6-6 and TRBJ1-1; possible D gene TRBD1, 5 bases. The CDR3 is 13 amino acids. The ends were cut back, 7 bases at V and 1 base at J, with 10 bases in the middle. Germline V CDR1 and CDR2: MNHNY, SVGAGI (reference sequence). The CDR3 DNA sequence: TGTGCCAGCAAGCGGGGACCGAACACTGAAGCTTTCTTT. It codes for CASKRGPNTEAFF.

This chain connects TRBV28 to TRBJ2-5; D is uncertain. The end of the DNA aligns better with TRBJ2-7, so the J call may be wrong. Per germline, CDR1 MDHEN and CDR2 SYDVKM. The CDR3 spans 14 residues. The CDR3 protein is CASSEIPASYEQYF. CDR3 nucleotide sequence: TGTGCCAGCAGCGAGATACCCGCCTCCTACGAGCAGTACTTC.

The chain is built from TRBV7-2 and TRBJ2-5; 8 bases align to TRBD2. After removal of 0 bases from V and 5 bases from J, the junction contained 11 bases not matched to a gene. Germline-derived CDR1 and CDR2 are SGHTA and FQGNSA. The CDR3 length is 17 residues. CDR3 nucleotides: TGTGCCAGCAGCTTAGCGTTAAGGCTAGCGGGTGGTGAGACCCAGTACTTC. This sequence encodes CASSLALRLAGGETQYF.

The chain carries TRBV2 and TRBJ2-7; 8 positions match TRBD2. This CDR3 region has 13 residues. Germline V gene data show CDR1 as SNHLY and CDR2 as FYNNEI. The J segment lost 3 bases and the V segment lost 7 bases, leaving 5 bases of the junction unmatched. This CDR3 is CASNWAGGYEQYF. The CDR3, as DNA: TGTGCCAGCAATTGGGCGGGAGGCTACGAGCAGTACTTC. Full variable domain (remainder filled in from reference TRBV2 and TRBJ2-7): EPEVTQTPSHQVTQMGQEVILRCVPISNHLYFYWYRQILGQKVEFLVSFYNNEISEKSEIFDDQFSVERPDGSNFTLKIRSTKLEDSAMYFCASNWAGGYEQYFGPGTRLTVT.

The chain has TRBV4-2 and TRBJ2-1; 13 nucleotides line up with TRBD2. J lost 1 base, V lost 0 bases, and 12 bases had no gene match. The germline CDR1 and CDR2 sequences are LGHNA and YNFKEQ. This CDR3 contains 21 residues. The CDR3 sequence: CASSQEGLAGLVAGSYNEQFF. In nucleotides, the CDR3 is TGTGCCAGCAGCCAAGAGGGACTAGCGGGACTAGTGGCGGGGTCCTACAATGAGCAGTTCTTC.

The rearrangement links TRBV5-1 to TRBJ2-2, with TRBD2 matching over 9 bases. Germline lookup yields CDR1 SGHRS and CDR2 YFSETQ. The length of the CDR3 is 16 residues. V was pared by 2 bases and J by 5 bases, with 7 bases of the junction left unmatched. CDR3 protein: CASSLFAGGRTGELFF. The CDR3 nucleotides are TGCGCCAGCAGCTTATTTGCGGGAGGGCGGACCGGGGAGCTGTTTTTT. The full variable domain, rest sourced from reference TRBV5-1 and TRBJ2-2, is KAGVTQTPRYLIKTRGQQVTLSCSPISGHRSVSWYQQTPGQGLQFLFEYFSETQRNKGNFPGRFSGRQFSNSRSEMNVSTLELGDSALYLCASSLFAGGRTGELFFGEGSRLTVL.

The chain employs TRBV5-4 and TRBJ2-3; TRBD2 matches 13 bases. The CDR3 consists of 17 residues. Germline V CDR1 and CDR2: SGHNT, YYREEE (reference sequence). V lost 4 bases, J lost 1 base, and 6 bases stayed unmatched. CDR3 nucleotides: TGTGCCAGCAGCCGGAGACTAGCGGGAGGTCGCACAGATACGCAGTATTTT. This encodes CASSRRLAGGRTDTQYF.

The chain uses TRBV2 and TRBJ2-1; D remains ambiguous. V lost 7 bases and J 2 bases, leaving 15 bases between the germline ends. In germline, CDR1 is SNHLY, CDR2 FYNNEI. This CDR3 region has 15 residues. CDR3 sequence (DNA): TGTGCCAGCACCCCAGTTGGGAACACCTACAATGAGCAGTTCTTC. This gives the protein CASTPVGNTYNEQFF.

The CDR3, as DNA: TGTGCCAGCAGCATGACCGGGACAGGGGACCGCAATGAGCAGTTCTTC. Residues: CASSMTGTGDRNEQFF. V and J are TRBV7-9 and TRBJ2-1, with 10 bases matching TRBD1. With V trimmed by 5 bases and J by 6 bases, 10 bases remained unmatched. The CDR3 has 16 residues. Germline loops: CDR1 SEHNR, CDR2 FQNEAQ (reference sequence).

The chain uses TRBV29-1 and TRBJ1-2; 9 bases map to TRBD1. The length of the CDR3 is 13 residues. The ends lost 1 base at V and 8 bases at J; junction bases unmatched: 5. Germline assignment: CDR1 SQVTM and CDR2 ANQGSEA. DNA for the CDR3: TGCAGCGTTGAAGTGGACAGGGGCGGCGGCTACACCTTC. It is translated as CSVEVDRGGGYTF.

The chain has TRBV28 and TRBJ1-2, with D possibly matching TRBD1 (6 bases). The CDR3 sequence is 14 residues long. The ends were cut back, 7 bases at V and 3 bases at J, with 15 bases in the middle. Germline CDR1 reads MDHEN; CDR2 reads SYDVKM. The CDR3 region has the DNA TGTGCCAGCACCGTTACAGGGCAGCACTATGGCTACACCTTC. Its protein is CASTVTGQHYGYTF.

This chain uses TRBV15 with TRBJ2-7, with 13 nucleotides matching TRBD2. CDR3 length equals 14 residues. In germline, CDR1 is LNHNV, CDR2 YYDKDF (reference sequence). V shed 1 base and J 6 bases; nucleotides not matched to a gene: 0. The CDR3 region has the DNA TGTGCCACCAGCAGAGGACTAGCGGGAGGCGAGCAGTACTTC. Amino acid sequence: CATSRGLAGGEQYF.

The chain carries TRBV5-1 and TRBJ2-1; 9 positions match TRBD1. Germline V lookup: CDR1 SGHRS, CDR2 YFSETQ. V lost 4 bases, J lost 6 bases, and 8 bases stayed unmatched. The CDR3 has 15 amino acids. The CDR3 loop reads CASSDWPDRGNEQFF. CDR3 coding DNA: TGCGCCAGCAGCGACTGGCCGGACAGGGGCAATGAGCAGTTCTTC.

This sequence joins TRBV27 and TRBJ2-3, with 12 bases fitting TRBD2. J lost 2 bases, V lost 0 bases, and 6 bases had no gene match. The germline gives CDR1 MNHEY, CDR2 SMNVEV (reference sequence). The CDR3 length is 18 residues. The CDR3 region is CASSLSKLAGGFTDTQYF. The CDR3 bases are TGTGCCAGCAGTTTATCGAAGCTAGCGGGGGGGTTCACAGATACGCAGTATTTT.

The rearrangement links TRBV5-1 to TRBJ1-2; 9 positions agree with TRBD1. The junction had 7 bases not matched to a gene; V was cut back by 1 base and J by 6 bases. Germline values: CDR1 SGHRS, CDR2 YFSETQ. This CDR3 is 15 amino acids long. CDR3 residues: CASSLNSGQGDGYTF. The CDR3 DNA follows: TGCGCCAGCAGCTTGAACTCGGGACAGGGCGATGGCTACACCTTC.

J is TRBJ1-5 and V is TRBV19; maybe TRBD1 (6 bases). Deletions cut 6 bases from V and 0 bases from J, with 18 bases between. The germline V gene has CDR1 LNHDA and CDR2 SQIVND (reference sequence). The CDR3 length is 17 residues. CDR3 residues: CASSSHPGQYSNQPQHF. The CDR3 nucleotides read TGTGCCAGTAGCTCCCACCCCGGACAGTATAGCAATCAGCCCCAGCATTTT.

This chain connects TRBV5-6 to TRBJ2-1; D gene unclear. V gave up 1 base and J gave up 0 bases, with 11 bases separating them. The CDR3 runs 16 residues. From germline, CDR1 is SGHDT and CDR2 YYEEEE. CDR3 residues: CASSLLGHSSYNEQFF. The DNA for the CDR3 is TGTGCCAGCAGCTTGCTGGGTCATAGCTCCTACAATGAGCAGTTCTTC.

CDR3 coding DNA: TGTGCCAGCAGTTACCTGGGCCAGACCTATGGCTACACCTTC. Its translation: CASSYLGQTYGYTF. The V call is TRBV6-6, the J call TRBJ1-2; D unresolved. This CDR3 contains 14 residues. Between the trimmed V and J ends, which lost 2 bases and 4 bases, there was a span of 11 bases. Germline CDR1 and CDR2: MNHNY and SVGAGI (reference sequence).

This clone was detected once. The chain has TRBV2 and TRBJ1-5; D is ambiguous. CDR1 is SNHLY and CDR2 is FYNNEI in the germline V gene. The CDR3 has 13 residues. Trimming pared 3 bases from V and 9 bases from J, leaving 12 bases between. CDR3: CASSDLGLGPQHF. CDR3 DNA: TGTGCCAGCAGTGATCTGGGCCTAGGGCCCCAGCATTTT.

The V and J genes are TRBV29-1 and TRBJ2-1; D remains unclear. Germline V gene sequence: CDR1 SQVTM, CDR2 ANQGSEA. CDR3 length: 13 residues. Trimming left V 2 bases short and J 4 bases short, with 9 bases between. The CDR3 spells CSVEKAGYNEQFF. CDR3 DNA: TGCAGCGTTGAAAAGGCTGGTTACAATGAGCAGTTCTTC.

V gene TRBV6-1 combines with J gene TRBJ2-5; no clear D. Trimming pared 1 base from V and 6 bases from J, leaving 9 bases between. This CDR3 spans 13 amino acids. The germline V gene has CDR1 MNHNS and CDR2 SASEGT. The CDR3 loop is CASSEGGRQTQYF. CDR3 DNA: TGTGCCAGCAGTGAAGGAGGAAGACAGACCCAGTACTTC.

The genes are TRBV28 and TRBJ1-4; TRBD1 might be the D (5 bases). Germline loops: CDR1 MDHEN, CDR2 SYDVKM. The CDR3 extends over 14 amino acids. V lost 10 bases to trimming and J lost 4 bases, with 16 bases between them. The CDR3 nucleotides are TGTGCCATCCAGGGACGCTGGGTTAATGAAAAACTGTTTTTT. Its protein is CAIQGRWVNEKLFF.